The present T cell receptor (beta chain) was sequenced within a study of beta chain features in type 1 diabetes. Study information: Examination covered over 85,000,000 sorted cells spanning all samples. Findings and caveats of the study: The analysis here could not establish whether HLA type shapes TCRB rearrangement.

The CDR3 runs 12 residues. The trim removed 7 bases at V and 9 bases at J, leaving 7 bases unmatched. Per germline, CDR1 SQVTM and CDR2 ANQGSEA. The whole isolated RNA underwent reverse transcription, so sequencing captured expressed TCRB transcripts. Assay: immunoSEQ multiplex PCR; the TCRdb copy retains only in-frame clones and omits some. The table lists 200,000 to 250,000 clones, roughly a tenth of them singletons, with roughly 1.4% in the top ten. This clone was detected a few times. What it binds is not known. CD4+ naive, central memory, regulatory and stem cell-like memory cells were sorted via CD45RO/CCR7/CD25/CD127/CD95/CD27.

Specimen: central memory CD4+ T cells from blood. This TCR was sampled from a man aged 18 to 30 in good health. The V gene is TRBV29-1, the J gene TRBJ2-1, with 9 positions matching TRBD1. In DNA, the CDR3 is TGCAGCGCGTTTACAGGGGGCACTGAGCAGTTCTTC. Its translation: CSAFTGGTEQFF.